The 32 T cell receptor beta chains listed next were all sequenced from one sample in a study of STAT5B mutations in CD4+ large granular lymphocyte leukemia. Some clones are missing from TCRdb's copy, which holds only in-frame ones; the method was immunoSEQ multiplex PCR. The sample records about 32,000 clones, less than 90% being singletons. What was sequenced was CD4+ T cells from blood buffy coats. These receptors originate from a human donor in good health.

About this clone: In the same sample, other DNA sequences code for this CDR3. The rearrangement links TRBV7-9 to TRBJ1-1; 8 nucleotides align to TRBD1. The J segment lost 4 bases and the V segment lost 9 bases, leaving 7 bases of the junction unmatched. Per the germline V gene, CDR1 is SEHNR and CDR2 is FQNEAQ (reference sequence). This CDR3 comprises 13 residues. The CDR3 DNA sequence: TGTGCCAGTAGCCAGGGGGCGACCACTGAAGCTTTCTTT. It is translated as CASSQGATTEAFF.

This sequence joins TRBV2 and TRBJ2-1; no reliable D call. CDR1 is SNHLY, CDR2 FYNNEI, per germline. This CDR3 has 11 residues. V lost 4 bases, J lost 10 bases, and 8 bases lay in between. The CDR3: CASSVGPEQFF. The CDR3 DNA sequence: TGTGCCAGCAGTGTGGGTCCAGAGCAGTTCTTC.

The V gene is TRBV5-1, the J gene TRBJ2-3; 12 positions agree with TRBD2. This CDR3 is 15 amino acids long. V trimming: 7 bases; J trimming: 0 bases; junction bases outside the gene matches: 3. Germline assignment: CDR1 SGHRS and CDR2 YFSETQ. CDR3 sequence (DNA): TGCGCCAGCCGGCTAGCGGGAGGGAGCACAGATACGCAGTATTTT. It codes for CASRLAGGSTDTQYF.

This clone ranks as medium-sized. V usage is TRBV7-8 and J usage is TRBJ1-2; 10 nucleotides agree with TRBD1. Per germline, CDR1 SGHVS and CDR2 FQNEAQ. J was trimmed by 5 bases and V by 5 bases; bases with no gene match: 8. The CDR3 loop spans 15 amino acids. CDR3 bases: TGTGCCAGCAGCCTACGGGACAGGGGAGGGTATGGCTACACCTTC. This sequence encodes CASSLRDRGGYGYTF.

The CDR3 sequence: CASSFDRGTEAFF. The CDR3 coding sequence is TGTGCCAGCAGCTTTGACAGGGGCACTGAAGCTTTCTTT. The V and J genes are TRBV5-4 and TRBJ1-1, with TRBD1 identical over 8 bases. The ends lost 2 bases at V and 4 bases at J; junction bases unmatched: 1. Germline CDR1 is SGHNT and CDR2 is YYREEE (reference sequence). The CDR3 has 13 residues.

The chain joins TRBV2 to TRBJ1-3; 7 nucleotides match TRBD1. There are 15 residues in the CDR3. Germline lookup yields CDR1 SNHLY and CDR2 FYNNEI. V gave up 1 base and J gave up 3 bases; unmatched junction bases: 3. CDR3 DNA: TGTGCCAGCAGTGAAGAACAGGGGTTTGGAAACACCATATATTTT. Amino acid sequence: CASSEEQGFGNTIYF.

This clone was seen a single time. The genes are TRBV7-7 and TRBJ2-2; TRBD2 matches at 8 bases. The germline CDR1 and CDR2 sequences are SSHAT and FNYEAQ (reference sequence). There are 14 residues in the CDR3. The chain's CDR3 is CASYGREVRFRLFF. In nucleotides, the CDR3 is TGTGCTAGCTATGGGCGGGAGGTGCGGTTCAGGCTGTTTTTT. Complete variable domain (other parts from reference TRBV7-7 and TRBJ2-2): GAGVSQSPRYKVTKRGQDVTLRCDPISSHATLYWYQQALGQGPEFLTYFNYEAQPDKSGLPSDRFSAERPEGSISTLTIQRTEQRDSAMYRCASYGREVRFRLFFGEGSRLTVL.

Regarding this clone: The same CDR3 is also encoded by other DNA sequences in this sample. The chain couples TRBV6-6 to TRBJ2-2, with D unresolved. Germline V gene lookup returns CDR1 MNHNY and CDR2 SVGAGI (reference sequence). The CDR3 spans 13 residues. V was cut by 5 bases and J by 2 bases, with 6 bases left in between. In DNA form, the CDR3 reads TGTGCCAGCAGTCGTGTAAACACCGGGGAGCTGTTTTTT. The encoded protein is CASSRVNTGELFF.

As DNA, the CDR3 is TGTGCCATCAACCAAGGGGGCACTGAAGCTTTCTTT. Its translation is CAINQGGTEAFF. The genes are TRBV10-3 and TRBJ1-1, with D perhaps TRBD1 (6 bases). V lost 7 bases and J 4 bases, leaving 10 bases between the germline ends. Germline CDR1 reads ENHRY; CDR2 reads SYGVKD. This CDR3 is built from 12 residues.

The genes are TRBV10-3 and TRBJ1-5; 8 bases line up with TRBD1. This CDR3 has 14 amino acids. V lost 7 bases, J lost 2 bases, and 4 bases stayed unmatched. Germline loops: CDR1 ENHRY, CDR2 SYGVKD. CDR3 nucleotide sequence: TGTGCCATCAACGACAGGGGTGGCAATCAGCCCCAGCATTTT. As protein: CAINDRGGNQPQHF.

This clone was picked up one time. V gene TRBV7-8 combines with J gene TRBJ2-1; 12 bases align to TRBD2. Germline V gives CDR1 SGHVS, CDR2 FQNEAQ. The CDR3 is 17 amino acids. The V gene end was trimmed by 5 bases and the J gene end by 0 bases; junction bases not matched to a gene: 5. This CDR3 reads CASSPGLAGNSYNEQFF. CDR3 nucleotides: TGTGCCAGCAGCCCGGGACTAGCGGGTAACTCCTACAATGAGCAGTTCTTC.

This chain connects TRBV4-1 to TRBJ2-5; D is perhaps TRBD2 (6 bases). Germline loops: CDR1 MGHRA, CDR2 YSYEKL. Trimming left V 0 bases short and J 5 bases short, with 13 bases between. This CDR3 contains 15 residues. The DNA for the CDR3 is TGCGCCAGCAGCCAAGATCGGAGGGGATGGGAGACCCAGTACTTC. Translation: CASSQDRRGWETQYF.

This clone appeared a single time. This chain links TRBV6-6 with TRBJ2-7, with a weak D call TRBD1 (6 bases). Germline V gene lookup returns CDR1 MNHNY and CDR2 SVGAGI (reference sequence). V was shortened by 0 bases and J by 3 bases, with 12 bases between the two germline ends. The CDR3 consists of 15 residues. The CDR3 nucleotides are TGTGCCAGCAGTTACTCGCCCGGACAGCTCTACGAGCAGTACTTC. This sequence encodes CASSYSPGQLYEQYF.

This chain uses TRBV27 with TRBJ2-1; TRBD2 might be the D (6 bases). This CDR3 has 14 residues. V was shortened by 6 bases and J by 3 bases, with 12 bases between the two germline ends. The germline gives CDR1 MNHEY, CDR2 SMNVEV (reference sequence). In nucleotides, the CDR3 is TGTGCCAGCAGCGCCGGGACTTTCTACAATGAGCAGTTCTTC. It codes for CASSAGTFYNEQFF.

J is TRBJ2-2 and V is TRBV5-1; 7 bases agree with TRBD2. The CDR3 is 15 residues long. The J segment lost 2 bases and the V segment lost 4 bases, leaving 5 bases of the junction unmatched. Per the germline V gene, CDR1 is SGHRS and CDR2 is YFSETQ. CDR3 in DNA: TGCGCCAGCAGCGAGGGACTAACCAACACCGGGGAGCTGTTTTTT. This codes for CASSEGLTNTGELFF.

The chain uses TRBV4-1 and TRBJ2-1; 13 bases are shared with TRBD2. CDR1 MGHRA and CDR2 YSYEKL come from the germline V gene. This CDR3 has 14 residues. The V and J ends lost 3 bases and 8 bases, in that order; junction bases with no gene match: 1. CDR3 DNA sequence: TGCGCCAGCAGCCAGACTAGCGGGAGGTATGAGCAGTTCTTC. Translating gives CASSQTSGRYEQFF.

The genes are TRBV18 and TRBJ1-1; tentatively, D is TRBD1 (5 bases). V was clipped by 4 bases and J by 6 bases, with 18 bases between them. The CDR3 runs to 15 residues. In germline, CDR1 is KGHSH, CDR2 LQKENI. CDR3 in amino acids: CASSRSGGERAEAFF. In DNA, the CDR3 is TGTGCCAGCTCACGTTCAGGAGGGGAGCGGGCTGAAGCTTTCTTT.

The V gene is TRBV6-5, the J gene TRBJ2-1, with unresolved D. Germline CDR1 is MNHEY and CDR2 is SVGAGI. Trimming took off 0 bases at V and 9 bases at J, with 9 bases between the two ends. The CDR3 is made up of 13 amino acids. CDR3 DNA sequence: TGTGCCAGCAGTTACTCCGCGAGAGGTGAGCAGTTCTTC. This translates into CASSYSARGEQFF.

The chain carries TRBV7-3 and TRBJ2-7; 11 nucleotides line up with TRBD2. The germline CDR1 and CDR2 sequences are SGHTA and FQGTGA. This CDR3 contains 14 residues. Losses at the gene ends were 5 bases for V and 3 bases for J; bases not matched to a gene: 3. CDR3 sequence reads: CASSPTSGSYEQYF. The CDR3, as DNA: TGTGCCAGCAGCCCAACTAGCGGGAGCTACGAGCAGTACTTC.

The chain has TRBV30 and TRBJ1-4; tentatively, D is TRBD1 (6 bases). Germline V gene lookup returns CDR1 GTSNPN and CDR2 SVGIG (reference sequence). The CDR3 consists of 11 residues. Deletions cut 7 bases from V and 6 bases from J, with 9 bases between. CDR3 in amino acids: CASGGDEKLFF. CDR3 in DNA: TGTGCCTCTGGGGGCGATGAAAAACTGTTTTTT.

The gene calls are TRBV7-2 and TRBJ2-7; D is unresolved. CDR3 length: 17 amino acids. Trimming took off 4 bases at V and 0 bases at J, with 19 bases between the two ends. Looked up from germline, CDR1 is SGHTA and CDR2 is FQGNSA. The CDR3: CASSWGGLADSSYEQYF. The CDR3 DNA reads TGTGCCAGCAGCTGGGGTGGATTGGCGGATAGCTCCTACGAGCAGTACTTC. The full variable domain, rest sourced from reference TRBV7-2 and TRBJ2-7, is GAGVSQSPSNKVTEKGKDVELRCDPISGHTALYWYRQSLGQGLEFLIYFQGNSAPDKSGLPSDRFSAERTGGSVSTLTIQRTQQEDSAVYLCASSWGGLADSSYEQYFGPGTRLTVT.

V and J are TRBV28 and TRBJ2-5; 11 nucleotides align to TRBD1. After removal of 0 bases from V and 0 bases from J, the junction contained 0 bases not matched to a gene. CDR3 size: 16 residues. The V gene's germline CDR1 is MDHEN and CDR2 SYDVKM. The CDR3 loop reads CASSLWGQGDQETQYF. The CDR3 nucleotides read TGTGCCAGCAGTTTATGGGGACAGGGGGACCAAGAGACCCAGTACTTC.

The rearrangement uses TRBV5-1 and TRBJ2-1; D may be TRBD2 (5 bases). V lost 2 bases and J 9 bases, leaving 15 bases between the germline ends. The CDR3 has 14 residues. Germline assignment: CDR1 SGHRS and CDR2 YFSETQ. The CDR3 coding sequence is TGCGCCAGCAGCTTACAAGAGGGCTATGTTGAGCAGTTCTTC. Its protein product is CASSLQEGYVEQFF.

The chain uses TRBV15 and TRBJ1-3; the D is unclear. This CDR3 comprises 15 residues. Trimming took 0 bases from V and 4 from J, leaving 10 bases between them. CDR1 is LNHNV and CDR2 is YYDKDF in the germline V gene (reference sequence). The chain's CDR3 is CATSRDGTRGNTIYF. The CDR3 DNA sequence: TGTGCCACCAGCAGAGATGGAACCAGGGGAAACACCATATATTTT.

CDR3 residues: CASSPTEKNTEAFF. CDR3 bases: TGTGCCAGCTCACCGACGGAAAAGAACACTGAAGCTTTCTTT. The chain employs TRBV18 and TRBJ1-1; D remains unclear. The V gene's germline CDR1 is KGHSH and CDR2 LQKENI. The V end was cut by 3 bases, the J end by 1 base, with 9 bases between. This CDR3 contains 14 residues.

This rearrangement joins TRBV6-6 to TRBJ2-7; 9 positions agree with TRBD2. The trim removed 8 bases at V and 0 bases at J, leaving 5 bases unmatched. The CDR3 spans 14 residues. Germline V gene sequence: CDR1 MNHNY, CDR2 SVGAGI (reference sequence). CDR3 residues: CASGRLAASYEQYF. The CDR3 region has the DNA TGTGCCAGCGGCCGACTAGCGGCCTCCTACGAGCAGTACTTC.

The gene calls are TRBV5-6 and TRBJ2-1; 7 nucleotides agree with TRBD2. Losses at the gene ends were 4 bases for V and 4 bases for J; bases not matched to a gene: 8. Germline assignment: CDR1 SGHDT and CDR2 YYEEEE. This CDR3 is built from 15 residues. CDR3 loop: CASSSSGFWYNEQFF. The CDR3 region has the DNA TGTGCCAGCAGCAGTAGCGGGTTTTGGTACAATGAGCAGTTCTTC.

V and J are TRBV2 and TRBJ1-1; no reliable D call. Trimming took off 6 bases at V and 1 base at J, with 9 bases between the two ends. The CDR3 runs 13 residues. Germline V gene sequence: CDR1 SNHLY, CDR2 FYNNEI. The CDR3 sequence is CASRRRGNTEAFF. CDR3 in DNA: TGTGCCAGCAGGAGACGAGGGAACACTGAAGCTTTCTTT.

The V and J genes are TRBV7-3 and TRBJ2-2, with no clear D. Germline V gene data show CDR1 as SGHTA and CDR2 as FQGTGA. The CDR3 is 14 residues long. V lost 2 bases and J lost 3, with 7 bases in between. CDR3 in amino acids: CASSLGMDTGELFF. In DNA, the CDR3 is TGTGCCAGCAGCTTAGGAATGGACACCGGGGAGCTGTTTTTT.

The genes are TRBV5-1 and TRBJ2-4; D call uncertain. V dropped 4 bases and J dropped 0 bases, with 14 bases sitting between them. This CDR3 has 16 residues. Germline values: CDR1 SGHRS, CDR2 YFSETQ. CDR3 sequence: CASSPLGTVAKNIQYF. The CDR3 nucleotides are TGCGCCAGCAGCCCATTGGGTACCGTAGCCAAAAACATTCAGTACTTC.

J is TRBJ2-7 and V is TRBV5-1; 7 nucleotides agree with TRBD2. The CDR3 length is 14 residues. J was trimmed by 7 bases and V by 3 bases; bases with no gene match: 10. Germline V gene data show CDR1 as SGHRS and CDR2 as YFSETQ. As DNA, the CDR3 is TGCGCCAGCAGCTCACGGGACTACCTTCGGGAGCAGTACTTC. Its translation: CASSSRDYLREQYF.

The J gene is TRBJ1-1, the V gene TRBV10-3, with D uncertain. The CDR3 contains 12 residues. Germline V gene lookup returns CDR1 ENHRY and CDR2 SYGVKD. Trimming pared 9 bases from V and 0 bases from J, leaving 8 bases between. CDR3 protein: CAIGRVNTEAFF. CDR3 nucleotide sequence: TGTGCCATTGGACGGGTGAACACTGAAGCTTTCTTT.